This TCR beta chain appears in the sequencing data of a study of tumor-infiltrating lymphocytes in localized non-small cell lung cancer. Study in general: Some samples were collected after neoadjuvant chemotherapy; smokers, never-smokers and several histologies were included. General study results and limits: Tumor T-cell fraction from TCR sequencing was not associated with recurrence-free survival (p = 0.61).

In regard to this clone: Its antigen is undetermined.

The CDR3 consists of 16 residues. Germline-derived CDR1 and CDR2 are SGHVS and FNYEAQ. Trimming stripped 5 bases from V and 2 bases from J, with 16 bases between. Profiled with immunoSEQ multiplex PCR; TCRdb holds only in-frame clones, not every one. The sample carries about 13,000 clones, 68% recorded once. This receptor was obtained from a human donor with non-small cell lung cancer. The rearrangement uses TRBV7-6 and TRBJ1-5; weak D call: TRBD1 (5 bases). Sequences were obtained from lung tumor tissue. CDR3 protein: CASSPGGDSRNQPQHF. The CDR3 region has the DNA TGTGCCAGCAGCCCGGGAGGAGACAGCCGCAATCAGCCCCAGCATTTT.